This paragraph covers one T cell receptor beta chain sequence. The data were obtained in a study of response to subunit inactivated influenza vaccine. TCRdb re-derived calls from the RT-PCR reads in MiXCR, one entry per CDR3 protein. The repertoire has under 550,000 distinct CDR3 sequences, 7.6% of them found once; the top ten carry about an eighth. The CDR3 sequence is 14 residues long. Germline V lookup: CDR1 SNHLY, CDR2 FYNNEI. The ends lost 3 bases at V and 2 bases at J; junction bases unmatched: 2. This chain connects TRBV2 to TRBJ2-3; TRBD1 matches at 7 bases. The sample here was PBMCs from blood, taken approximately 25 months after vaccination. This TCR derives from a man aged 50-75 years who received an inactivated influenza vaccine. CDR3 DNA: TGTGCCAGCAGTGATGGGACAGACACAGATACGCAGTATTTT. This sequence encodes CASSDGTDTDTQYF.